This TCR beta chain stems from a study of blood T cell repertoires in COVID-19. The overall study: Samples of COVID-19 (acute and convalescent) were obtained from the United States, Italy and Spain. Sources were T cells, B-cell-depleted T cells, or PBMCs; the material itself was cDNA or gDNA.

There are 11 residues in the CDR3. The ends were cut back, 6 bases at V and 6 bases at J, with 11 bases in the middle. Germline CDR1 reads DFQATT; CDR2 reads SNEGSKA (reference sequence). This clone occurred once. The data were produced by immunoSEQ multiplex PCR, yet TCRdb's version contains in-frame clones alone and is incomplete. Here the sample spans 120,000 or so clones, 65% to 90% being singletons. The TCR comes from a man at least 80 years old with active or convalescent COVID-19. The sample consisted of peripheral blood. The rearrangement links TRBV20-1 to TRBJ1-1; no clear D. CDR3 protein: CSAALTAEAFF. Written as DNA, the CDR3 is TGCAGTGCGGCCCTCACAGCTGAAGCTTTCTTT.